This T cell receptor beta chain is from a study of blood T cell repertoires in COVID-19. Germline CDR1 SGHRS, CDR2 YFSETQ. CDR3 length equals 16 residues. Trimming removed 4 bases at V and 1 base at J, with 17 bases between. Profiled with immunoSEQ multiplex PCR; TCRdb holds only in-frame clones, not every one. This table holds a few hundred thousand clones, 65% to 90% found once. The receptor was derived from a man between 50 and 59 years old with active or convalescent COVID-19. V usage is TRBV5-1 and J usage is TRBJ1-1; D ambiguous. The sample taken for sequencing was peripheral blood. This CDR3 reads CASSIETRTRNTEAFF. For the CDR3, the DNA is TGCGCCAGCAGCATCGAAACTCGAACTAGGAACACTGAAGCTTTCTTT. Supplemented by reference TRBV5-1 and TRBJ1-1, the full variable domain reads KAGVTQTPRYLIKTRGQQVTLSCSPISGHRSVSWYQQTPGQGLQFLFEYFSETQRNKGNFPGRFSGRQFSNSRSEMNVSTLELGDSALYLCASSIETRTRNTEAFFGQGTRLTVV.